This TCR beta chain was observed in a study of identical twins. From the 5' RACE reads, TCRdb called clonotypes with MiXCR, one entry per CDR3 protein. The repertoire holds approximately 260,000 distinct CDR3 sequences, with roughly 13% as singletons. Study results and limitations: The presence of invariant MAIT and iNKT cells could partly confound analyses of zero-insertion sequences. With monozygotic twins, out-of-frame TCR alpha sharing exceeded what models estimated. Insertions were reduced in abundant cord blood beta clonotypes but not in memory repertoires.

With respect to this clonotype: The antigen remains unidentified.

Each donor (without exception) was a healthy Caucasian. The V gene's germline CDR1 is SQVTM and CDR2 ANQGSEA. The V gene lost 5 bases and the J gene lost 2 bases, with 9 bases spanning the gap. The CDR3 totals 12 residues. The chain has TRBV29-1 and TRBJ2-5; maybe TRBD2 (5 bases). The receptor comes from a woman between 18 and 29 years old in good health. Sequencing used memory (CD45RO+) T cells sorted from blood. CDR3 bases: TGCAGCGTTAACAGCGGTCAAGAGACCCAGTACTTC. Amino acid sequence: CSVNSGQETQYF.